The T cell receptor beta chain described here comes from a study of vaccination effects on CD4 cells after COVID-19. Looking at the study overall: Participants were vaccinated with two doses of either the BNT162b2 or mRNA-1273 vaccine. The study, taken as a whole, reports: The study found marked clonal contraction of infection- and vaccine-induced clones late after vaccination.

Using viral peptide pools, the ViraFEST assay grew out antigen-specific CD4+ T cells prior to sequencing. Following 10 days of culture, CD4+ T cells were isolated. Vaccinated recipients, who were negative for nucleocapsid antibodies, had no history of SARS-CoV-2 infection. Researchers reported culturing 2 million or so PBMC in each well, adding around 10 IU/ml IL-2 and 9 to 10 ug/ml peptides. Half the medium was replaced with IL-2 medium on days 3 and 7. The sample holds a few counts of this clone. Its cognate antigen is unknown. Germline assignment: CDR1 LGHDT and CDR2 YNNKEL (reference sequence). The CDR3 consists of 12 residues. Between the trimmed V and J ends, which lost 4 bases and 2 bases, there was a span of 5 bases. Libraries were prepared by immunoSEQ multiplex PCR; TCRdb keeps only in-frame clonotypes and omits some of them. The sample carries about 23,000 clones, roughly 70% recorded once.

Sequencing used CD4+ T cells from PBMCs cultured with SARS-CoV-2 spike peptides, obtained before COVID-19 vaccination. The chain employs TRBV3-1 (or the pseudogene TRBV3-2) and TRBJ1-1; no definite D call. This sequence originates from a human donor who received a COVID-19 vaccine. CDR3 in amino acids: CASSRGNTEAFF. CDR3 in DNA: TGTGCCAGCAGCCGGGGAAACACTGAAGCTTTCTTT.